The rows below give T cell receptor beta chains drawn from one sample of a study of cytomegalovirus exposure and HLA in healthy donors. Libraries were prepared by immunoSEQ multiplex PCR; TCRdb keeps only in-frame clonotypes and omits some of them. The table lists under 200,000 clones, around 78% of them singletons. The sample taken for sequencing was PBMCs. The receptors shown here come from a woman between 40 and 55 years old in good health and CMV-seropositive. Both conserved end residues are part of each CDR3. The order of the fields is clone size, D gene, V gene, J gene, CDR3 protein, CDR3 DNA. A D gene is named only where the DNA matches it firmly. A row's size may be missing; if present it is once, few, many or a size class.

>-|TRBD1|TRBV30|TRBJ2-7
CAWSRWTGGSYEQYF
TGTGCCTGGAGCCGTTGGACAGGGGGGAGCTACGAGCAGTACTTC
>few|-|TRBV5-4|TRBJ1-1
CASSFREVNTEAFF
TGTGCCAGCAGCTTTAGAGAGGTAAACACTGAAGCTTTCTTT
>-|TRBD1|TRBV29-1|TRBJ2-2
CSVDRANTGELFF
TGCAGCGTGGACAGGGCGAACACCGGGGAGCTGTTTTTT
>-|-|TRBV6-6|TRBJ1-2
CASSTISTGSNYGYTF
TGTGCCAGCAGTACGATTTCGACAGGATCCAACTATGGCTACACCTTC
>-|-|TRBV9|TRBJ1-2
CASSVDPDSRGYTF
TGTGCCAGCAGCGTAGATCCGGACTCCCGGGGCTACACCTTC
>few|TRBD2|TRBV7-6|TRBJ2-3
CASSLGSGGSTDTQYF
TGTGCCAGCAGCTTGGGTAGCGGGGGCAGCACAGATACGCAGTATTTT
>few|-|TRBV15|TRBJ1-1
CATSELKLGGSTEAFF
TGTGCCACCAGCGAACTCAAACTTGGGGGGAGCACTGAAGCTTTCTTT
>-|-|TRBV4-3|TRBJ1-2
CASSQGGPGDRMSGYTF
TGCGCCAGCAGCCAAGGGGGGCCAGGGGATCGAATGAGTGGCTACACCTTC
>-|-|TRBV30|TRBJ1-2
CAWRRSGYGYTF
TGTGCCTGGAGGAGGTCCGGGTATGGCTACACCTTC
>once|TRBD1|TRBV18|TRBJ1-2
CASSPRQGDGYTF
TGTGCCAGCTCACCACGACAGGGTGATGGCTACACCTTC
>-|TRBD1|TRBV5-6|TRBJ2-4
CASSEDRGDIQYF
TGTGCCAGCAGCGAGGACAGGGGCGACATTCAGTACTTC